Below are 8 T cell receptor beta chains sequenced from a single sample in a study of patients and donors after allogeneic stem cell transplantation. Each CDR3 protein is one row after TCRdb ran MiXCR on the RT-PCR reads. The table shows about 960,000 distinct CDR3 sequences, with about a sixth occurring only once. Input material: blood, either unsorted or a sorted T cell fraction (not recorded which). The source of these receptors is a human donor who was either an allogeneic HSCT recipient or a stem cell or donor lymphocyte infusion donor (not recorded which). It is not recorded whose cells these are; they may come from a transplant donor.

J is TRBJ1-1 and V is TRBV12-3 or TRBV12-4; D is perhaps TRBD1 (5 bases). V shed 10 bases and J shed 0 bases, with 18 bases lying between them. CDR3 length equals 15 residues. The CDR3 DNA is TGTGCCATCAGGATAAACCAAGGGGTGAACACTGAAGCTTTCTTT. It codes for CAIRINQGVNTEAFF.

The chain uses TRBV12-3 or TRBV12-4 and TRBJ2-7; D gene uncertain. Trimming stripped 2 bases from V and 0 bases from J, with 8 bases between. The CDR3 is 14 amino acids. The DNA for the CDR3 is TGTGCCAGCAGTTTAATCGGTCGCTCCTACGAGCAGTACTTC. This translates into CASSLIGRSYEQYF.

This clonotype was detected many times. The chain couples TRBV12-3 or TRBV12-4 to TRBJ1-4; D gene unclear. This CDR3 has 16 residues. Trimming removed 5 bases at V and 7 bases at J, with 20 bases between. CDR3 DNA sequence: TGTGCCAGCAGTGATGACCTTTTCCTGGGAGGTGAAAAACTGTTTTTT. It encodes CASSDDLFLGGEKLFF.

This clonotype was counted only a few times. The CDR3 loop reads CASSLSTDRSYEQYF. The CDR3 DNA reads as TGTGCCAGCTCACTCTCGACAGATAGGAGCTACGAGCAGTACTTC. V is TRBV18 and J is TRBJ2-7, with a possible D match to TRBD1 (5 bases). Trimming left V 4 bases short and J 3 bases short, with 16 bases between. From germline, CDR1 is KGHSH and CDR2 LQKENI. This CDR3 has 15 residues. Full variable domain (missing parts from reference TRBV18 and TRBJ2-7): NAGVMQNPRHLVRRRGQEARLRCSPMKGHSHVYWYRQLPEEGLKFMVYLQKENIIDESGMPKERFSAEFPKEGPSILRIQQVVRGDSAAYFCASSLSTDRSYEQYFGPGTRLTVT.

The chain couples TRBV29-1 to TRBJ2-5; 7 bases line up with TRBD2. The CDR3 spans 12 residues. CDR1 SQVTM and CDR2 ANQGSEA come from the germline V gene. The ends lost 7 bases at V and 4 bases at J; junction bases unmatched: 6. The CDR3 DNA follows: TGCAGCGGACGGACTAGGACAGAGACCCAGTACTTC. Protein sequence: CSGRTRTETQYF. Combining the CDR3 with reference TRBV29-1 and TRBJ2-5 gives the whole variable domain SAVISQKPSRDICQRGTSLTIQCQVDSQVTMMFWYRQQPGQSLTLIATANQGSEATYESGFVIDKFPISRPNLTFSTLTVSNMSPEDSSIYLCSGRTRTETQYFGPGTRLLVL.

The CDR3 loop is CASSFGRAQDTQYF. The CDR3 bases are TGCGCCAGCAGCTTCGGGAGGGCACAAGATACGCAGTATTTT. The chain uses TRBV5-1 and TRBJ2-3, with 8 bases identical to TRBD2. This CDR3 is 14 amino acids long. Germline CDR1 SGHRS, CDR2 YFSETQ. J lost 5 bases, V lost 2 bases, and 4 bases had no gene match.

There are a few counts of this clonotype. The V call is TRBV29-1, the J call TRBJ1-1; D is undetermined. CDR1 is SQVTM, CDR2 ANQGSEA, per germline. V dropped 6 bases and J dropped 4 bases, with 9 bases sitting between them. CDR3 length: 11 residues. The chain's CDR3 is CSVAVGTEAFF. CDR3 nucleotides: TGCAGCGTGGCAGTTGGCACTGAAGCTTTCTTT.

This rearrangement joins TRBV11-2 to TRBJ2-3; maybe TRBD2 (7 bases). This CDR3 has 13 amino acids. V was trimmed by 5 bases and J by 10 bases, leaving 16 bases between them. Germline values: CDR1 SGHAT, CDR2 FQNNGV. CDR3 coding DNA: TGTGCCAGCAGCACACGGGGGGCTTGGGCGCAGTATTTT. Translated, it gives CASSTRGAWAQYF.